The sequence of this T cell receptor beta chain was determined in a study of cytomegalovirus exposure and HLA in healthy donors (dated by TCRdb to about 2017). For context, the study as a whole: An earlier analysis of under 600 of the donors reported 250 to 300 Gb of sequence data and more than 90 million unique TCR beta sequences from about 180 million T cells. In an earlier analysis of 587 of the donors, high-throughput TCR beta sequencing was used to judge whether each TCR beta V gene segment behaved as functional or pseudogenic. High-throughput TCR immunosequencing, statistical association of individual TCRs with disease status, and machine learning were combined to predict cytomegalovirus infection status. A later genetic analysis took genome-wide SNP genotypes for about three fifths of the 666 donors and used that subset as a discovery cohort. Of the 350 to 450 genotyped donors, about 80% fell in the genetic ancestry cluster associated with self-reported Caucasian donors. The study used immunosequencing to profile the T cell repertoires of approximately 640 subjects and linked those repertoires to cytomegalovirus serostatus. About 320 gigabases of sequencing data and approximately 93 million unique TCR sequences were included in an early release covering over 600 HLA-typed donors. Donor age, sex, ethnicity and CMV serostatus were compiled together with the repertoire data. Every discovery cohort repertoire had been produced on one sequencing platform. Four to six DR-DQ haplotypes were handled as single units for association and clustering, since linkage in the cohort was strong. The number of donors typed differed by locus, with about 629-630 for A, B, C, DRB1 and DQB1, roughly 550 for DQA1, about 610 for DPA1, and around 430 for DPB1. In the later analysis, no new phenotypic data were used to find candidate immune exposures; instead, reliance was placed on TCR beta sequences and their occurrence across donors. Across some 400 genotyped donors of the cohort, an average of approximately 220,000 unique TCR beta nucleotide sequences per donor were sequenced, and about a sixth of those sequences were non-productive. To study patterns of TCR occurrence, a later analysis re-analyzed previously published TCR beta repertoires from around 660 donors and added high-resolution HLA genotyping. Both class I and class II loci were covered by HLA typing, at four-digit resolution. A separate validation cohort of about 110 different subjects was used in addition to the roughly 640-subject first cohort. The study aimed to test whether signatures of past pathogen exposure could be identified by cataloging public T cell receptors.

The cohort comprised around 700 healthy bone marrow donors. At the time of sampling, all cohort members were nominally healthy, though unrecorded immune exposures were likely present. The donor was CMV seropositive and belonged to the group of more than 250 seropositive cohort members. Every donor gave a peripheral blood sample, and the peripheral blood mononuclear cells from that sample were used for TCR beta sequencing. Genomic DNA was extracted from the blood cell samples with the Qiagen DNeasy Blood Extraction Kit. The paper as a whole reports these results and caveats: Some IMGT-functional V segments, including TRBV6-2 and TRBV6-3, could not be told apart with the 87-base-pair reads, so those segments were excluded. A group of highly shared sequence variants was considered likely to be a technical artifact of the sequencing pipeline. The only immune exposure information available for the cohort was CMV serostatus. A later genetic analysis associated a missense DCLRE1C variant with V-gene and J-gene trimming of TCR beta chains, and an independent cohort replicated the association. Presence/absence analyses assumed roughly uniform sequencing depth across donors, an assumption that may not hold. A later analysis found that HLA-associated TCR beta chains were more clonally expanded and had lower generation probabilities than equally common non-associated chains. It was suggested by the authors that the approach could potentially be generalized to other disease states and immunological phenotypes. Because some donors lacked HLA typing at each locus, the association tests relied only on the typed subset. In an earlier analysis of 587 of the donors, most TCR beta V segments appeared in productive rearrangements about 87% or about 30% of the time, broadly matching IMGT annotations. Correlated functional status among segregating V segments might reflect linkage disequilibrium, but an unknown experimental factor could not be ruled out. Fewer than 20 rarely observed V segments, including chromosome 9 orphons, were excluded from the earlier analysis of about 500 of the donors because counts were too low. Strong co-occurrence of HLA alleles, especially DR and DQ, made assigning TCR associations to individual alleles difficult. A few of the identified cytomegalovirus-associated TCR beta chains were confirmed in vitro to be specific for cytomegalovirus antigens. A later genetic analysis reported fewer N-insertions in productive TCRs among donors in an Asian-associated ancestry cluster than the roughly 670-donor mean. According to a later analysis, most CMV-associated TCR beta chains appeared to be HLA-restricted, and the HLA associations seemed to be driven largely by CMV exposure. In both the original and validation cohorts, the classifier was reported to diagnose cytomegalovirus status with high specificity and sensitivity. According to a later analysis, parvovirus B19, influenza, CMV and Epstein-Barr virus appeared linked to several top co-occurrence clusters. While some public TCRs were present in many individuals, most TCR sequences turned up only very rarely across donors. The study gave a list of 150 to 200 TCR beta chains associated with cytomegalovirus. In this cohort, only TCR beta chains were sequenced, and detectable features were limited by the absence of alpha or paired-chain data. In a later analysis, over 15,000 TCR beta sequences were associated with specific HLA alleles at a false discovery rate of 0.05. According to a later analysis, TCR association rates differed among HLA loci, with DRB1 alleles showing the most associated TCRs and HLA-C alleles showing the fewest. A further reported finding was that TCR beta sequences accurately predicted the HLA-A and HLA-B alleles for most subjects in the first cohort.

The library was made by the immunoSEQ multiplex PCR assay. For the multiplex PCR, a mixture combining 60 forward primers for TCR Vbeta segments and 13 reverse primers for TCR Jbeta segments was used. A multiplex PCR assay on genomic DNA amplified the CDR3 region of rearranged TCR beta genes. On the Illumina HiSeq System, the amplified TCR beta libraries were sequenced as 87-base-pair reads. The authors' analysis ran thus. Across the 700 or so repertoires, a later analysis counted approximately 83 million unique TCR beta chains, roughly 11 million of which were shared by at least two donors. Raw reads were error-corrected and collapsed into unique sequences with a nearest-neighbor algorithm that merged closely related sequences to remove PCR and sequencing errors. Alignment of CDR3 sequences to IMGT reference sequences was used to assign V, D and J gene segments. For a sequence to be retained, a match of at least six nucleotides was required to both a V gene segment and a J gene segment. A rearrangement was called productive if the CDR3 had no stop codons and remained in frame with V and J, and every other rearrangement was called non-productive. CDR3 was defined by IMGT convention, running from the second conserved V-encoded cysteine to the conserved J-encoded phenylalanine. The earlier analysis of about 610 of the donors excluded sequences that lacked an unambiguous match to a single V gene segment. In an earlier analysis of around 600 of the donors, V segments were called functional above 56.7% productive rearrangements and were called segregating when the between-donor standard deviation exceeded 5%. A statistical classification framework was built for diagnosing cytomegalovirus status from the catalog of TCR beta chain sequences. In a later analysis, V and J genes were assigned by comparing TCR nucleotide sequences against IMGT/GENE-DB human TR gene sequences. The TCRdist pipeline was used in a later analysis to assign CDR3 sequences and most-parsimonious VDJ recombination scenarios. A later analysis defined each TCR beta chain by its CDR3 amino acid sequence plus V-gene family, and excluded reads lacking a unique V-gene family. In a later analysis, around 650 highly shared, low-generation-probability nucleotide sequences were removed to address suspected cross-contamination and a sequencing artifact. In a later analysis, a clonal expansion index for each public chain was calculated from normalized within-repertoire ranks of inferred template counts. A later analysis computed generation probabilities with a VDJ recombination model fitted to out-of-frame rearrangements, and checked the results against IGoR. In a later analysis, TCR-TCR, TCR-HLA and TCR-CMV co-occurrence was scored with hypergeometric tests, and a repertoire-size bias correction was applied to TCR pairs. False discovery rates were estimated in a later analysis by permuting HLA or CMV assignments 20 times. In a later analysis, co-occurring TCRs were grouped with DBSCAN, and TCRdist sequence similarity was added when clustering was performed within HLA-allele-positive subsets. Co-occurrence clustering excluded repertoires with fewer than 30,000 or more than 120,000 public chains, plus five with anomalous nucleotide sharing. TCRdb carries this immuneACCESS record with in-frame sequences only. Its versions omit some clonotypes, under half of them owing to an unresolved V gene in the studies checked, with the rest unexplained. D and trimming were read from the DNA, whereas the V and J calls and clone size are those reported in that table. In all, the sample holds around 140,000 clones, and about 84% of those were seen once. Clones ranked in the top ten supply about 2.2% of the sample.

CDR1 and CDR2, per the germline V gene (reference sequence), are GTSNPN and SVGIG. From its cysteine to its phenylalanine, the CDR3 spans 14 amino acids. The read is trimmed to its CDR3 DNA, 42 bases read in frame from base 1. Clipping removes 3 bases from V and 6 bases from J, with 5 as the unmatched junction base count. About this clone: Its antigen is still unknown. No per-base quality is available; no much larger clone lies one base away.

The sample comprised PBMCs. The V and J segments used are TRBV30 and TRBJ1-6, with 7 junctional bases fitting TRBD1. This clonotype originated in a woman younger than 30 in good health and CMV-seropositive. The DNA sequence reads TGTGCCTGGAGCCCGAGGGGGCTTAATTCACCCCTCCACTTT. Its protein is CAWSPRGLNSPLHF. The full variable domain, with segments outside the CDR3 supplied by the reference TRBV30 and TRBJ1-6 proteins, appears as SQTIHQWPATLVQPVGSPLSLECTVEGTSNPNLYWYRQAAGRGLQLLFYSVGIGQISSEVPQNLSASRPQDRQFILSSKKLLLSDSGFYLCAWSPRGLNSPLHFGNGTRLTVT.